This TCR beta chain was recorded in a study of blood T cell repertoires in COVID-19. About the study: Samples came from the United States, Italy and Spain, spanning acute and convalescent COVID-19. Sample material is recorded as cDNA or gDNA derived from T cells, B-cell-depleted T cells, or PBMCs.

TCRdb's table, derived via immunoSEQ multiplex PCR, lists solely in-frame clones and lacks some. The sample contains some 380,000 clones, 70% to 85% of which appear only once. The CDR3 extends over 14 amino acids. CDR1 is SGHRS, CDR2 YFSETQ, per germline. Deletions cut 0 bases from V and 2 bases from J, with 7 bases between. Sequenced: peripheral blood. The receptor was isolated from a human donor with acute or convalescent COVID-19. The donor label of this sample is uncertain. The chain is built from TRBV5-1 and TRBJ2-3; D is undetermined. CDR3 region: CASSLVPNTDTQYF. As DNA, the CDR3 is TGCGCCAGCAGCTTGGTTCCAAACACAGATACGCAGTATTTT.